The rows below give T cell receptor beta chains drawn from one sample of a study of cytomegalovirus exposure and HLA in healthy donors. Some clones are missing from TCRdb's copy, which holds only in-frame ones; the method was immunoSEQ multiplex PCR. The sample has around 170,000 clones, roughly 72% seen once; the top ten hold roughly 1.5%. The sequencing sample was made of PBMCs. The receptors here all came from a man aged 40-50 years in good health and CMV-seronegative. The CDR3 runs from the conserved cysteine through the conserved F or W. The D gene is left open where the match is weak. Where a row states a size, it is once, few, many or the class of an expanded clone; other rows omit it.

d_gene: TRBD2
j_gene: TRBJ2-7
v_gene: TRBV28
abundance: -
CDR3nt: TGTGCCAGCTCCCCGGGGGGGCGCGGGTCCTACGAGCAGTACTTC
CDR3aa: CASSPGGRGSYEQYF

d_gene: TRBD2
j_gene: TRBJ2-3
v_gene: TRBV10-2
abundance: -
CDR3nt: TGCGCCAGCACTCTAGCGGGAATCACAGATACGCAGTATTTT
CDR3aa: CASTLAGITDTQYF

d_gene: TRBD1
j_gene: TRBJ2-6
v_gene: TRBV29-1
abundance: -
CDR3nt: TGCAGCGTTGGAGGGGACAGGGCCAACGGCCTGACTTTC
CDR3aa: CSVGGDRANGLTF

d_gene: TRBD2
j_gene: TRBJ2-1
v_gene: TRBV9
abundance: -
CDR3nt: TGTGCCAGCAGCCTCGGCGGGACTAGCGGGAGTTGGCAGTTCTTC
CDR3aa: CASSLGGTSGSWQFF

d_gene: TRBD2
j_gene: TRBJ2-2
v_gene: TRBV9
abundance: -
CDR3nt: TGTGCCAGCAGCAAGGGACTAGCGGGAGGGCCGGCCACCGGGGAGCTGTTTTTT
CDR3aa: CASSKGLAGGPATGELFF

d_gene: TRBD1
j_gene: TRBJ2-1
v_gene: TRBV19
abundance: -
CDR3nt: TGTGCCAGTAGTACACAGGGGCTCGCCTACAATGAGCAGTTCTTC
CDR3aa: CASSTQGLAYNEQFF

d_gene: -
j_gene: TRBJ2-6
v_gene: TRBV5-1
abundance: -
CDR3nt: TGCGCCAGCAGCCCTACTGGGGCCAACGTCCTGACTTTC
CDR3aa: CASSPTGANVLTF

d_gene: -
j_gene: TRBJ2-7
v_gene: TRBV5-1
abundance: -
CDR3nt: TGCGCCAGCAGCTTGGCCGCGGGCAGCTCCTACGAGCAGTACTTC
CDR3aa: CASSLAAGSSYEQYF

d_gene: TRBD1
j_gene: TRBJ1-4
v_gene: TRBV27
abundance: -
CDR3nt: TGTGCCAGTTCCGACAGGGCCCAAATGTTTTTT
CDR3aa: CASSDRAQMFF

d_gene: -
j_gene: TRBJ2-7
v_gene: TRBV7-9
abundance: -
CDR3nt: TGTGCCAGCAGCTCCCGGGAGAGAGGGATCGAGCAGTACTTC
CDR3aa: CASSSRERGIEQYF

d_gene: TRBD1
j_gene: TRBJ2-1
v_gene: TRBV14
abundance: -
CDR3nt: TGTGCCAGCAGGGCGACAGGGGGCTCGTTCGGTGAGCAGTTCTTC
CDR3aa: CASRATGGSFGEQFF

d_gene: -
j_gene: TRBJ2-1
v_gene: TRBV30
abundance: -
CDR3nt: TGTGCCTGGAGTGGGGGTAGCTCAGGGGAGACAATTGAGCAGTTCTTC
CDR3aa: CAWSGGSSGETIEQFF

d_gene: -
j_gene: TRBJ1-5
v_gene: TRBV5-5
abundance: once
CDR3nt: TGTGCCAGCAGCTTGGGAGGATATAGCAATCAGCCCCAGCATTTT
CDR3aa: CASSLGGYSNQPQHF

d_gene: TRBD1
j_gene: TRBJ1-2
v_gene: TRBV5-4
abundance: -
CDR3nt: TGTGCCAGCAGCGACAACAGGGGGACTCGGGGTGGCTACACCTTC
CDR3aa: CASSDNRGTRGGYTF

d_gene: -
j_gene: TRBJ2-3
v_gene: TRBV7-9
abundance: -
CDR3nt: TGTGCCAGCAGCTTAGTCAGGGCGGGCACAGATACGCAGTATTTT
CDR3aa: CASSLVRAGTDTQYF

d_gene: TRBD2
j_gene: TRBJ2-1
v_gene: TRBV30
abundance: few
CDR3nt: TGTGCCTGGGGACTAGACTTCTACAATGAGCAGTTCTTC
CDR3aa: CAWGLDFYNEQFF

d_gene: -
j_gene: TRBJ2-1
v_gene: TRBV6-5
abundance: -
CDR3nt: TGTGCCAGCAGTTACCAAACTAACACCGTCCGGTTCTTC
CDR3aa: CASSYQTNTVRFF

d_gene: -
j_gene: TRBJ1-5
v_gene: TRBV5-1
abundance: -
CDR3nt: TGCGCCAGCAGCTCCGGTTCCGGGGTTGAGCCCCAGCATTTT
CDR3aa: CASSSGSGVEPQHF

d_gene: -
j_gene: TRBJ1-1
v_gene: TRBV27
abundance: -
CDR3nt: TGTGCCAGCAGTTCCCCTTGGGCGGGGAACACTGAAGCTTTCTTT
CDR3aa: CASSSPWAGNTEAFF

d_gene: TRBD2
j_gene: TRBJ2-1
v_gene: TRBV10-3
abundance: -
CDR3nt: TGTGCCATCAGTGAGTGGAAGCGGGAGCGATTGGGAGTCAATGAGCAGTTCTTC
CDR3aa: CAISEWKRERLGVNEQFF

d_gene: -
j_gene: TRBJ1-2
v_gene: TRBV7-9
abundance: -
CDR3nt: TGTGCCAGCAGTACGACTGAAGACTATGGCTACACCTTC
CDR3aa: CASSTTEDYGYTF

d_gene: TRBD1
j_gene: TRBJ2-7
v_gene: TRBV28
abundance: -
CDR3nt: TGTGCCAGCAGTTACCGAGGACAGGGTACCGGCGAGCAGTACTTC
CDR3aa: CASSYRGQGTGEQYF

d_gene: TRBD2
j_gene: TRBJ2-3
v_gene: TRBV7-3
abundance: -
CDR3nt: TGTGCCAGCAGCTTGGGACTAGCGGGACGAGATACGCAGTATTTT
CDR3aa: CASSLGLAGRDTQYF

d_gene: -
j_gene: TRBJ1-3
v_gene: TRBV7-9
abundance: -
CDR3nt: TGTTCCAGCACCCTTGGCCAGGGGCTCTCTAGAGGAAACACCATATATTTT
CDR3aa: CSSTLGQGLSRGNTIYF

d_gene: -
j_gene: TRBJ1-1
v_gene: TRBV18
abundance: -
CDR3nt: TGTGCCAGCTCACCCCCTAGGGGGAGAAGCACTGAAGCTTTCTTT
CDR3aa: CASSPPRGRSTEAFF

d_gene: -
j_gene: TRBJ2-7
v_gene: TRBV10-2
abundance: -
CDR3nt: TGCGCCAGCAGCTCTCCCGGGACTTTTTACGCCGAGCAGTACTTC
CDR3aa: CASSSPGTFYAEQYF

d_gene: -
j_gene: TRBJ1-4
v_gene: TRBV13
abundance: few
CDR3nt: TGTGCCAGCAGCTTAGGAGAGGAAAAACTGTTTTTT
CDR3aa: CASSLGEEKLFF

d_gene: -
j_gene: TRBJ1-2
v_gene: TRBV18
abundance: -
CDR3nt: TGTGCCAGCTCACCAGGGAGGGGAAGCTATGGCTACACCTTC
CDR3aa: CASSPGRGSYGYTF

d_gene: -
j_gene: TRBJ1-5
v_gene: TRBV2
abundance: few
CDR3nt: TGTGCCAGCAAGAGGGACTCGAATCAGCCCCAGCATTTT
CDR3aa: CASKRDSNQPQHF

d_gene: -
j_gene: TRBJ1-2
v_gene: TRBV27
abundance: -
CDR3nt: TGTGCCAGCAGTTTAAATTTTGGGGGCGGTGGCTATGGCTACACCTTC
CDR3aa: CASSLNFGGGGYGYTF

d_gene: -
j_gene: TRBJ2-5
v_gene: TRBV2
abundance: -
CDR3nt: TGTGCCAGCATTCAGGTGGCGGGCCAAGAGACCCAGTACTTC
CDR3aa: CASIQVAGQETQYF

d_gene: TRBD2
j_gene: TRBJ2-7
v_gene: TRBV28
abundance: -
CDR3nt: TGTGCCAGCAGTTTCGAACTAGCGGGAGGGAAGGGTCACGAGCAGTACTTC
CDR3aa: CASSFELAGGKGHEQYF

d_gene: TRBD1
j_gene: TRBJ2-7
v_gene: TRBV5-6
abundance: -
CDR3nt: TGTGCCAGCAGCCCCCGACAGGGCAAAACCTACGAGCAGTACTTC
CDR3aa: CASSPRQGKTYEQYF

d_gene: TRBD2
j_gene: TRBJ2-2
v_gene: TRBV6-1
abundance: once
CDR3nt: TGTGCCAGCAGCCCCGTTAGCGGGACCGGGGAGCTGTTTTTT
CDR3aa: CASSPVSGTGELFF

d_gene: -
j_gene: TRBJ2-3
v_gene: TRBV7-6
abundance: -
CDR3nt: TGTGCCAGCAGTCCACGAAGCGGGAGCACAGATACGCAGTATTTT
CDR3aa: CASSPRSGSTDTQYF

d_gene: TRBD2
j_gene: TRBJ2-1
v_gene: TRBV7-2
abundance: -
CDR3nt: TGTGCCAGCAGCCGGGGGGTGCGTACAGCCTACAATGAGCAGTTCTTC
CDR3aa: CASSRGVRTAYNEQFF

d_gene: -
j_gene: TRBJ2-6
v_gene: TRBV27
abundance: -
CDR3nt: TGTGCCAGCACCCCGGGCTTGGGGCGGCGAACCGGGGCCAACGTCCTGACTTTC
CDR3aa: CASTPGLGRRTGANVLTF

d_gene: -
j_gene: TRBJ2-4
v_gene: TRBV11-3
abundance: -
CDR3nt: TGTGCCAGCAGCTTACAGTACCAATCCCTAGCCAAAAACATTCAGTACTTC
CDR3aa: CASSLQYQSLAKNIQYF

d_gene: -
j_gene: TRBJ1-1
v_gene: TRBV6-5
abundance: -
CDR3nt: TGTGCCAGCAGTTACTCGAAAGGGGTGGCTTTCTTT
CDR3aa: CASSYSKGVAFF

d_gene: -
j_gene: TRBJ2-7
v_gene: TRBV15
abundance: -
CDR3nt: TGTGCCACCAGCAGAGATATAGGACAGCGATCCTACGAGCAGTACTTC
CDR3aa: CATSRDIGQRSYEQYF

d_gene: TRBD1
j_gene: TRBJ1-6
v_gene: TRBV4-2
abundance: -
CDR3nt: TGTGCCAGCAGCCAAGTTGTGGGGGGACAGGGGATATTTAATTCACCCCTCCACTTT
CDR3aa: CASSQVVGGQGIFNSPLHF

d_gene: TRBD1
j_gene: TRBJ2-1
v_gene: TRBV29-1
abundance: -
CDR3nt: TGCAGCGTTGAAGGTAGACAGGGTTCTATAGACAATGAGCAGTTCTTC
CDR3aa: CSVEGRQGSIDNEQFF

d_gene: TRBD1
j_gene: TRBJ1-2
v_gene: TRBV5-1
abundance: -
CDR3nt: TGCGCCAGCAGCTTCCAGGGGGACTATGGCTACACCTTC
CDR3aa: CASSFQGDYGYTF

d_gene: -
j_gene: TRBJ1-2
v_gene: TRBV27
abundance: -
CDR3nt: TGTGCCAGCAGTTTTCGGGGTGCCTATGGCTACACCTTC
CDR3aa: CASSFRGAYGYTF

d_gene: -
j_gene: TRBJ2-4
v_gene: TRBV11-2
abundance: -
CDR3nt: TGTGCCAGCAGCCCCAGGGGAGGGGCCAAAAACAGTCAGTACTTC
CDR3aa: CASSPRGGAKNSQYF

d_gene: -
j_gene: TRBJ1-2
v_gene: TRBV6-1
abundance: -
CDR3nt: TGTGCCAGCAGTGCAACAGGGACACCGTATGGCTACACCTTC
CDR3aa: CASSATGTPYGYTF

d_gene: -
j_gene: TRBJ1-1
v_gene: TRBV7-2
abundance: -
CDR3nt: TGTGCCAGCAGCTTAGTCCAGGGTGGGAACACTGAAGCTTTCTTT
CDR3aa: CASSLVQGGNTEAFF

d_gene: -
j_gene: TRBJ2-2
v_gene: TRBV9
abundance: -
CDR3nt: TGTGCCAGCAGCGTAGGTCGGAGCACCGGGGAGCTGTTTTTT
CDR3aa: CASSVGRSTGELFF

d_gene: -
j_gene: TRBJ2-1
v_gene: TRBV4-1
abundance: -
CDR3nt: TGCGCCAGCAGCCAAGGACGACGGGAGCTGAATGAGCAGTTCTTC
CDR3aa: CASSQGRRELNEQFF

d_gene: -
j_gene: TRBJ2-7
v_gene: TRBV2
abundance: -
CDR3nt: TGTGCCAGCGCGCCAGGGTCTTCCTACGAGCAGTACTTC
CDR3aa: CASAPGSSYEQYF